This T cell receptor (beta chain) was retrieved from a study of T cells in Graves' hyperthyroidism and ophthalmopathy. Per the germline V gene, CDR1 is MDHEN and CDR2 is SYDVKM. This CDR3 comprises 13 residues. The V end lost 6 bases, the J end lost 4 bases, and 13 bases lay between the germline ends. From approximately 9.5 ml of fresh peripheral blood, PBMCs were isolated. RNA transcripts gave rise to amplified TCR beta CDR3 regions. The TCR CDR3 was amplified in a first-round RT-PCR using the HTBI primer set. Each CDR3 protein gets one entry after TCRdb re-called the multiplex PCR reads with MiXCR. The table lists about 270,000 distinct CDR3 sequences, 25% to 30% of them singletons.

The rearrangement links TRBV28 to TRBJ2-7; D unclear. The sample taken for sequencing was blood. This sequence was found in a man aged 40-49 years with Graves' hyperthyroidism that later progressed to Graves' ophthalmopathy. The CDR3 loop reads CASSPSGEYEQYF. The CDR3 bases are TGTGCCAGCAGCCCCTCGGGCGAATACGAGCAGTACTTC.